This T cell receptor beta chain was documented in a study of CD8+ T cells in alopecia areata. CDR1 is MNHEY, CDR2 SMNVEV, per germline (reference sequence). Deletions cut 6 bases from V and 0 bases from J, with 12 bases between. The CDR3 consists of 15 residues. The researchers isolated CD4+ and CD8+ T cells from PBMCs by sorting. The sequencing template was cDNA reverse transcribed from extracted RNA. Sequencing was performed with immunoSEQ multiplex PCR; in TCRdb, only in-frame clones are kept and a portion is missing. The sample consists of 110,000 to 150,000 clones, around 62% of them appearing once.

The sequencing input was CD8+ T cells sorted from blood. The chain couples TRBV27 to TRBJ1-3; D is undetermined. The clonotype was recovered from a human donor in good health. CDR3 sequence reads: CASSPVPVSGNTIYF. DNA for the CDR3: TGTGCCAGCAGCCCCGTCCCCGTCTCTGGAAACACCATATATTTT.